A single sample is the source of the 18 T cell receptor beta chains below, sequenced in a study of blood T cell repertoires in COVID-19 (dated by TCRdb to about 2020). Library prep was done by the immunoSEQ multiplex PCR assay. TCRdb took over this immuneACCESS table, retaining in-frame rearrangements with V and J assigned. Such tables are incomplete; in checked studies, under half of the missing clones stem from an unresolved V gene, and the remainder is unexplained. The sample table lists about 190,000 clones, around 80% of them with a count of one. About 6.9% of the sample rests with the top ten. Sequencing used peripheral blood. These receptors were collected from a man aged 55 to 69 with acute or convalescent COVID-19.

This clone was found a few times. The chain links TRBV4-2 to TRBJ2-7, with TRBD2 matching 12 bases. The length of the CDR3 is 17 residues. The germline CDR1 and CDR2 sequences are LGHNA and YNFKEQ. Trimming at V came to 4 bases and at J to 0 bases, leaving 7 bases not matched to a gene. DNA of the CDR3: TGTGCCAGCAGCCCTCTAGCGGGGGGGACGAGCTCCTACGAGCAGTACTTC. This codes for CASSPLAGGTSSYEQYF.

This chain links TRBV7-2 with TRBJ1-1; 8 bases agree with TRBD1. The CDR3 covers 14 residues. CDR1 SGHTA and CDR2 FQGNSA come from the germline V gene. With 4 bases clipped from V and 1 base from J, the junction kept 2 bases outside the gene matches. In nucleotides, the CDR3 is TGTGCCAGCAGCTGGACAGGGCCGAACACTGAAGCTTTCTTT. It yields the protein CASSWTGPNTEAFF.

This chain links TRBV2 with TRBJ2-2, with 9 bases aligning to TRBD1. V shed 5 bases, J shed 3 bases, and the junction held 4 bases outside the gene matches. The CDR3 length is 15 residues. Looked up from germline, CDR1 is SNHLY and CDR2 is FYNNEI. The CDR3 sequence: CASSMGTGYTGELFF. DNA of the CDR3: TGTGCCAGCAGTATGGGGACAGGGTACACCGGGGAGCTGTTTTTT.

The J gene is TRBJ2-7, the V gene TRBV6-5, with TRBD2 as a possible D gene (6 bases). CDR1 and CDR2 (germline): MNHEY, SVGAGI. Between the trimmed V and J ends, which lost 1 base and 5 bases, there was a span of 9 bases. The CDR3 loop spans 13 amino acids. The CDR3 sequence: CASSYLSGDEQYF. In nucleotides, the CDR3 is TGTGCCAGCAGTTACTTATCGGGGGACGAGCAGTACTTC.

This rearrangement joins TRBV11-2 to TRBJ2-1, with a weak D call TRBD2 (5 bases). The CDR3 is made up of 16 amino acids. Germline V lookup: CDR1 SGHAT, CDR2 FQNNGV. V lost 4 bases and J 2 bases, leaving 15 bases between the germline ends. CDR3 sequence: CASSSRAGTTYNEQFF. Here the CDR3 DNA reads TGTGCCAGCAGCTCTAGGGCGGGTACCACCTACAATGAGCAGTTCTTC.

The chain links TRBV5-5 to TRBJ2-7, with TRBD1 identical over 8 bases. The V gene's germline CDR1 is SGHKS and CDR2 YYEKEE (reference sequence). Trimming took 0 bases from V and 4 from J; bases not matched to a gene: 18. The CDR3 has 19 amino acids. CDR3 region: CASSLAIATGGYLGYEQYF. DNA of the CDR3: TGTGCCAGCAGCTTGGCAATTGCTACAGGGGGTTATTTGGGTTACGAGCAGTACTTC.

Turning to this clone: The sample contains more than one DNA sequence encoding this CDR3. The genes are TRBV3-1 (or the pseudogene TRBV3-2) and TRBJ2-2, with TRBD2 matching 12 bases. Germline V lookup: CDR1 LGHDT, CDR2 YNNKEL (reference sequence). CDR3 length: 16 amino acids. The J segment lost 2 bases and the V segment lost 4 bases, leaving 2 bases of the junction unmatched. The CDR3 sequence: CASSPSGGANTGELFF. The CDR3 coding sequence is TGTGCCAGCAGCCCTAGCGGGGGGGCCAACACCGGGGAGCTGTTTTTT.

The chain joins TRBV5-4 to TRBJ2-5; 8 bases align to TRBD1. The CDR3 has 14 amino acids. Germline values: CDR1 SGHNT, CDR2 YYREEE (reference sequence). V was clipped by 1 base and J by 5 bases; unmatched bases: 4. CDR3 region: CASSLQGAEETQYF. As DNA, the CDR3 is TGTGCCAGCAGCTTGCAGGGGGCTGAGGAGACCCAGTACTTC.

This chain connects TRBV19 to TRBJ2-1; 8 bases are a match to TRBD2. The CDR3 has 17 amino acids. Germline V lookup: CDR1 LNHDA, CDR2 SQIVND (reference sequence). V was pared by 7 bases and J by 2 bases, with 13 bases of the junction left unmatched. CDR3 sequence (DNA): TGTGCCAGTAACAGCGGGGGCCGTCTAACTACCTACAATGAGCAGTTCTTC. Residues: CASNSGGRLTTYNEQFF.

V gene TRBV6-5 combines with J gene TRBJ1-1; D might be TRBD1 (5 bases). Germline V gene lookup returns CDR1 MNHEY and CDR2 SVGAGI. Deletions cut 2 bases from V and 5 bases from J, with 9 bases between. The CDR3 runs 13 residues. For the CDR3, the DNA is TGTGCCAGCAGTTACGGGGGGGAGACTGAAGCTTTCTTT. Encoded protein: CASSYGGETEAFF.

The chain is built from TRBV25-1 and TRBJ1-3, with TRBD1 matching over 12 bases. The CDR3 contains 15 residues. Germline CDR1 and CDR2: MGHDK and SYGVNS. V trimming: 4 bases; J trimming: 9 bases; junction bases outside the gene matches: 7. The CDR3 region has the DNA TGTGCCAGCAGTGGTGGGACAGGGGGCTTTAGCACCATATATTTT. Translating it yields CASSGGTGGFSTIYF.

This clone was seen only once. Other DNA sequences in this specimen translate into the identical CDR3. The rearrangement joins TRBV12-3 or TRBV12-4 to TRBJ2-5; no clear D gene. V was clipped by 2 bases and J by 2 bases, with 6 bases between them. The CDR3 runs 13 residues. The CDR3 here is CASSLSVQETQYF. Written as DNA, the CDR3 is TGTGCCAGCAGTTTATCAGTTCAAGAGACCCAGTACTTC.

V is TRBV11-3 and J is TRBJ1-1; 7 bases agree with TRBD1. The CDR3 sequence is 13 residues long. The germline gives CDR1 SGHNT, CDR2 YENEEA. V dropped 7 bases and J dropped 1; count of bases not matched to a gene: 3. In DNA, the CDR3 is TGTGCCAGCACACAGGGGCGGAACACTGAAGCTTTCTTT. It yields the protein CASTQGRNTEAFF.

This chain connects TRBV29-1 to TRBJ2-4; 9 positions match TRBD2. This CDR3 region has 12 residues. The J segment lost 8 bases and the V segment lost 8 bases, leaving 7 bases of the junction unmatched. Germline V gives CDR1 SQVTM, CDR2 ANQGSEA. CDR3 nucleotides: TGCAGCTACCGTAGCGGGGGAGACATTCAGTACTTC. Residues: CSYRSGGDIQYF.

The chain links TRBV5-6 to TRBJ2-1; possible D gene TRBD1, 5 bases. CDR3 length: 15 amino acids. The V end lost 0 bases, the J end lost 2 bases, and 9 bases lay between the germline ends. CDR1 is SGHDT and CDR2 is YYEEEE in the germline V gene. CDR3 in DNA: TGTGCCAGCAGCTTGGGGACATCCACCTACAATGAGCAGTTCTTC. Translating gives CASSLGTSTYNEQFF.

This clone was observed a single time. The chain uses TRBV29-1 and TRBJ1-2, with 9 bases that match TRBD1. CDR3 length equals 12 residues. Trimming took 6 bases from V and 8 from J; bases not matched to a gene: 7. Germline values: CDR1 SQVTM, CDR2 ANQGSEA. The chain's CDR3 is CSVDRGLGGYTF. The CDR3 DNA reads TGCAGCGTGGACAGGGGTTTGGGAGGCTACACCTTC.

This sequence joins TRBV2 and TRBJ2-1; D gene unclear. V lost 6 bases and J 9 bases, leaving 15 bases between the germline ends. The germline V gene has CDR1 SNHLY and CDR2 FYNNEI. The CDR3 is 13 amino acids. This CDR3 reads CASSAQIPSEQFF. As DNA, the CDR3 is TGTGCCAGCAGCGCCCAGATTCCAAGTGAGCAGTTCTTC.

The CDR3 is CASSLVSSGNTIYF. The CDR3 region has the DNA TGTGCCAGCAGCTTGGTATCCTCTGGAAACACCATATATTTT. The J gene is TRBJ1-3, the V gene TRBV5-6; D not resolved. Trimming cost V 0 bases and J 0 bases, with 4 bases left between them. The germline gives CDR1 SGHDT, CDR2 YYEEEE. The CDR3 contains 14 residues.